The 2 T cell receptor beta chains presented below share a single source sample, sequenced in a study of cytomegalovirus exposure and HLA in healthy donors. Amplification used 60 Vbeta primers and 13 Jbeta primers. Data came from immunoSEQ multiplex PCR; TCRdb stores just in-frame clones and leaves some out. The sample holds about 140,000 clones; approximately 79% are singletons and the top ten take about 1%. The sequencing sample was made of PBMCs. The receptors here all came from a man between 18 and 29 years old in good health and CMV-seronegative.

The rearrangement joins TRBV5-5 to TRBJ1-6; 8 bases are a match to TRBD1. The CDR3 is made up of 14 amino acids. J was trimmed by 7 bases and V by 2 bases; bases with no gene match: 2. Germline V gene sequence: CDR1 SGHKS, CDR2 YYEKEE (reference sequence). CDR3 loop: CASSFGQGNSPLHF. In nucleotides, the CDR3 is TGTGCCAGCAGCTTTGGACAGGGAAATTCACCCCTCCACTTT. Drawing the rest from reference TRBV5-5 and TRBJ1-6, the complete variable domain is DAGVTQSPTHLIKTRGQQVTLRCSPISGHKSVSWYQQVLGQGPQFIFQYYEKEERGRGNFPDRFSARQFPNYSSELNVNALLLGDSALYLCASSFGQGNSPLHFGNGTRLTVT.

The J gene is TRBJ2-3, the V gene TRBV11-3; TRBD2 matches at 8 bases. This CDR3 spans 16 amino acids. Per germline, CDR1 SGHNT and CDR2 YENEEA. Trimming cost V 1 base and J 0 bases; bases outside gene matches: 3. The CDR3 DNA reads TGTGCCAGCAGCTTAGCGCGGGGGGTCAGCACAGATACGCAGTATTTT. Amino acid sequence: CASSLARGVSTDTQYF. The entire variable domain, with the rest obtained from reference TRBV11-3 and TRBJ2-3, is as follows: EAGVVQSPRYKIIEKKQPVAFWCNPISGHNTLYWYLQNLGQGPELLIRYENEEAVDDSQLPKDRFSAERLKGVDSTLKIQPAELGDSAVYLCASSLARGVSTDTQYFGPGTRLTVL.